The clone carrying this T cell receptor (beta chain) was picked up a small number of times. Germline V gene sequence: CDR1 MNHNS, CDR2 SASEGT. The CDR3 is 15 residues long. After removal of 5 bases from V and 4 bases from J, the junction contained 7 bases not matched to a gene. Researchers ran the PCR with 60 Vbeta and 13 Jbeta primers. Clones were read by immunoSEQ multiplex PCR, and TCRdb kept only the in-frame ones, dropping some. The sample contains roughly 120,000 clones, roughly 81% of which appear only once. The data belong to a study of cytomegalovirus exposure and HLA in healthy donors. The receptor's source is a woman in her thirties in good health and CMV-seronegative. Sequences were obtained from PBMCs. This chain joins TRBV6-1 and TRBJ1-5; 8 bases align to TRBD1. In DNA form, the CDR3 reads TGTGCCAGCAGTACCCGCACAGGGGGAAATCAGCCCCAGCATTTT. Translation: CASSTRTGGNQPQHF.